The present T cell receptor (beta chain) was sequenced within a study of OX40 agonist ivuxolimab in advanced cancers. As for the study in general: Every 2 weeks, ivuxolimab was infused into the patients intravenously at between 0.01 and 10 mg/kg. A history of anti-PD-1, anti-PD-L1 or anti-CTLA-4 therapy was acceptable, and approximately 40% had some.

In the case of this clone: Its specificity is unknown.

The assay was immunoSEQ multiplex PCR, and TCRdb's table has in-frame clones only and misses some. The sample includes 50,000 to 65,000 clones, over 75% seen only once; the top ten take about 5%. The CDR3 has 15 amino acids. The germline V gene has CDR1 MDHEN and CDR2 SYDVKM. Trimming left V 5 bases short and J 5 bases short, with 16 bases between. Regarding the study as a whole: In general, CD8+ T cells held more expanded clones than CD4+ did, on average. Clones of CD4+ and CD8+ blood T cells grew by week 6 at doses of 0.1 to 3.0 mg/kg.

This chain joins TRBV28 and TRBJ1-5; no firm D call. This receptor was obtained from an adult with an advanced solid tumor such as melanoma, head and neck, liver or kidney cancer. Sequenced material: CD4+ or CD8+ T cells sorted from blood, taken in a trial of the OX40 agonist ivuxolimab. The CDR3 here is CASSRWVGGYQPQHF. CDR3 nucleotide sequence: TGTGCCAGCAGTCGATGGGTAGGAGGGTATCAGCCCCAGCATTTT.